The rows below give T cell receptor beta chains drawn from one sample of a study of control samples from healthy donors and cancer patients. Here immunoSEQ multiplex PCR was the method, and the copy in TCRdb shows in-frame clones only, minus some. The sample shows about 150,000 clones, about 89% of them seen only once. The source material was blood. These receptor sequences come from a man aged 25 to 40 in good health. Both conserved end residues are part of each CDR3. D genes are given only for firm matches. Rows may omit the clone size; those that give it use once, few, many or a size class.

>-|-|TRBV6-2/TRBV6-3|TRBJ2-3
CASSREEDTQYF
TGTGCCAGCAGCCGCGAGGAGGATACGCAGTATTTT
>-|-|TRBV19|TRBJ2-7
CASSIGNRPSGEQYF
TGTGCCAGTAGTATAGGAAACCGACCCTCGGGTGAGCAGTACTTC
>-|-|TRBV7-2|TRBJ1-3
CASSLGGNTIYF
TGTGCCAGCAGCCTAGGTGGAAACACCATATATTTT
>-|-|TRBV10-3|TRBJ2-7
CATQPNRSHEQYF
TGTGCCACGCAACCAAACAGGTCCCACGAGCAGTACTTC
>-|TRBD1|TRBV4-3|TRBJ2-2
CASSQETGSNTGELFF
TGCGCCAGCAGCCAAGAGACAGGGTCCAACACCGGGGAGCTGTTTTTT
>-|-|TRBV9|TRBJ1-6
CASSDRPMIRGVSPLHF
TGTGCCAGCAGCGATCGGCCCATGATAAGGGGAGTATCACCCCTCCACTTT
>-|-|TRBV29-1|TRBJ2-2
CSVEGVGPLGTGELFF
TGCAGCGTTGAAGGGGTGGGACCACTGGGGACCGGGGAGCTGTTTTTT
>-|TRBD2|TRBV9|TRBJ2-1
CASSVGGTAGGYNEQFF
TGTGCCAGCAGCGTAGGGGGGACGGCGGGAGGATATAATGAGCAGTTCTTC
>-|-|TRBV7-2|TRBJ2-1
CASSQQGNEQFF
TGTGCCAGCAGCCAGCAGGGAAATGAGCAGTTCTTC
>-|TRBD2|TRBV2|TRBJ2-3
CASSGPRLAGTSTDTQYF
TGTGCCAGCAGTGGCCCCCGTCTAGCGGGTACTAGCACAGATACGCAGTATTTT
>-|-|TRBV4-3|TRBJ1-2
CASSRSRKGRGYTF
TGCGCCAGCAGCCGCTCCAGGAAAGGGCGGGGCTACACCTTC
>-|TRBD1|TRBV6-5|TRBJ2-5
CASRKQGAQETQYF
TGTGCCAGCAGGAAACAGGGGGCCCAAGAGACCCAGTACTTC
>-|-|TRBV7-2|TRBJ1-6
CASSFGGGRRGNSPLHF
TGTGCCAGCAGCTTTGGGGGGGGTCGCAGGGGTAATTCACCCCTCCACTTT
>few|-|TRBV2|TRBJ2-1
CASNYRETSSYNEQFF
TGTGCCAGCAACTACAGGGAGACGAGCTCCTACAATGAGCAGTTCTTC
>-|TRBD1|TRBV20-1|TRBJ1-1
CSASSGGVTEAFF
TGCAGTGCTAGTTCAGGGGGCGTCACTGAAGCTTTCTTT
>-|TRBD2|TRBV11-3|TRBJ2-5
CASSSDGGGRLETQYF
TGTGCCAGCAGCTCCGATGGGGGGGGTAGATTGGAGACCCAGTACTTC
>-|-|TRBV10-3|TRBJ1-1
CAIRAELNTEAFF
TGTGCCATCCGGGCTGAGCTGAACACTGAAGCTTTCTTT
>-|-|TRBV5-4|TRBJ2-3
CASRKTSTDTQYF
TGTGCCAGCAGAAAGACTAGCACAGATACGCAGTATTTT
>-|TRBD1|TRBV6-5|TRBJ2-7
CASSYSTGGSYEQYF
TGTGCCAGCAGTTACTCTACAGGGGGATCCTACGAGCAGTACTTC
>-|-|TRBV9|TRBJ2-2
CASSDDGLGTGELFF
TGTGCCAGCAGCGACGACGGGTTGGGCACCGGGGAGCTGTTTTTT
>-|-|TRBV5-4|TRBJ1-1
CASSFEQDTEAFF
TGTGCCAGCAGCTTTGAACAGGACACTGAAGCTTTCTTT
>-|TRBD1|TRBV19|TRBJ1-5
CASRGGQGDQPQHF
TGTGCCAGTAGGGGGGGACAGGGAGATCAGCCCCAGCATTTT
>-|TRBD1|TRBV27|TRBJ1-5
CASSLDRGLGQPQHF
TGTGCCAGCAGTTTAGACAGGGGGCTAGGTCAGCCCCAGCATTTT
>-|-|TRBV29-1|TRBJ2-3
CSVVGATYGDTQYF
TGCAGCGTTGTTGGAGCTACCTACGGAGATACGCAGTATTTT
>-|TRBD1|TRBV5-4|TRBJ2-5
CASSLGQGPQETQYF
TGTGCCAGCAGCCTCGGACAGGGCCCCCAAGAGACCCAGTACTTC
>-|-|TRBV5-5|TRBJ1-5
CASSLGGTHGDNQPQHF
TGTGCCAGCAGCTTGGGAGGGACCCACGGGGACAATCAGCCCCAGCATTTT
>-|TRBD2|TRBV5-1|TRBJ2-7
CASSLLASGNHEQYF
TGCGCCAGCAGCTTGTTGGCTAGCGGGAACCACGAGCAGTACTTC
>-|-|TRBV5-4|TRBJ2-2
CASSPVDSNTGELFF
TGTGCCAGCAGCCCAGTTGATTCGAACACCGGGGAGCTGTTTTTT
>large|TRBD2|TRBV19|TRBJ2-3
CASTSTSGGYTDTQYF
TGTGCCAGTACCTCGACTAGCGGGGGATACACAGATACGCAGTATTTT
>once|-|TRBV12-5|TRBJ2-3
CASGLQGNTQYF
TGTGCTAGTGGTTTGCAGGGGAATACGCAGTATTTT
>-|-|TRBV19|TRBJ2-2
CASRRDLNTGELFF
TGTGCCAGTAGACGGGACCTGAACACCGGGGAGCTGTTTTTT
>-|-|TRBV6-6|TRBJ2-5
CASNTGNEETQYF
TGTGCCAGCAATACAGGGAACGAAGAGACCCAGTACTTC
>-|-|TRBV9|TRBJ2-7
CASSVVDGPQGEQYF
TGTGCCAGCAGCGTAGTGGATGGTCCTCAGGGCGAGCAGTACTTC
>-|TRBD1|TRBV5-6|TRBJ2-1
CASSPGGQATANEQFF
TGTGCCAGCAGCCCTGGGGGACAGGCGACAGCCAATGAGCAGTTCTTC
>-|TRBD1|TRBV18|TRBJ2-7
CASSPPGTGKGEQYF
TGTGCCAGCTCACCCCCCGGGACAGGGAAGGGCGAGCAGTACTTC
>-|TRBD2|TRBV11-3|TRBJ2-1
CASSLEREGLGEQFF
TGTGCCAGCAGCTTGGAGCGGGAGGGCCTTGGTGAGCAGTTCTTC
>-|TRBD2|TRBV6-2/TRBV6-3|TRBJ2-4
CASSDRLAGGSDIQYF
TGTGCCAGCAGCGACAGATTAGCGGGAGGGTCGGACATTCAGTACTTC
>-|-|TRBV14|TRBJ1-3
CASSLPGNSGNTIYF
TGTGCCAGCAGCCTGCCAGGGAACTCTGGAAACACCATATATTTT
>-|-|TRBV30|TRBJ1-1
CAWNLDRNTEAFF
TGTGCCTGGAATCTCGACAGGAACACTGAAGCTTTCTTT
>-|-|TRBV24-1|TRBJ2-1
CATCSTLLKWRQFF
TGTGCCACCTGCTCTACGCTGCTGAAGTGGCGGCAGTTCTTC
>-|-|TRBV6-5|TRBJ1-4
CASSYTGESGEKLFF
TGTGCCAGCAGTTACACAGGCGAGTCCGGTGAAAAACTGTTTTTT
>-|-|TRBV18|TRBJ2-7
CASSSGLEYYEQYF
TGTGCCAGCTCATCGGGACTGGAATACTACGAGCAGTACTTC
>-|TRBD2|TRBV7-8|TRBJ2-3
CASSERTSGGRDTQYF
TGTGCCAGCAGCGAACGGACTAGCGGGGGGCGGGATACGCAGTATTTT